A single sample gave rise to the 27 T cell receptor beta chains below, sequenced in a study of T cell responses to AZD1222 COVID-19 vaccine. Using immunoSEQ multiplex PCR, the repertoire was profiled, and TCRdb retains in-frame clones only, with some absent. The sample has nearly 90,000 clones, 89% seen once. The source was peripheral blood, collected 28 days after the second AZD1222 dose. Every receptor here comes from an adult who received the AZD1222 COVID-19 vaccine.

The genes are TRBV29-1 and TRBJ2-2; D might be TRBD1 or TRBD2, each matching 5 bases. Germline V gene lookup returns CDR1 SQVTM and CDR2 ANQGSEA. CDR3 size: 12 residues. Trimming left V 3 bases short and J 4 bases short, with 6 bases between. CDR3 in amino acids: CSVEGTTGELFF. The CDR3 nucleotides are TGCAGCGTTGAGGGGACCACCGGGGAGCTGTTTTTT.

The chain combines TRBV5-3 with TRBJ1-3; D not certain. TRBV5-3 is labeled an ORF, and its function is uncertain. The V end was cut by 0 bases, the J end by 1 base, with 5 bases between. This CDR3 spans 14 amino acids. Here the CDR3 DNA reads TGTGCCAGAAGCTTGGAAGGGTCTGGAAACACCATATATTTT. Its protein is CARSLEGSGNTIYF.

V gene TRBV28 combines with J gene TRBJ1-6; 7 bases match TRBD1. CDR1 and CDR2 from the germline V gene are MDHEN and SYDVKM. CDR3 length equals 14 residues. Trimming removed 3 bases from V and 7 bases from J; junction bases left unmatched: 3. The CDR3 loop reads CASSFSGQNSPLHF. CDR3 bases: TGTGCCAGCAGTTTCTCGGGACAGAATTCACCCCTCCACTTT.

This chain joins TRBV4-3 and TRBJ1-2; D remains ambiguous. V was shortened by 1 base and J by 8 bases, with 14 bases between the two germline ends. The length of the CDR3 is 14 residues. Germline CDR1 and CDR2: LGHNA and YSLEER. The CDR3 here is CASSQVSGIMGYTF. Written as DNA, the CDR3 is TGCGCCAGCAGCCAAGTTTCGGGGATAATGGGCTACACCTTC.

This sequence joins TRBV6-6 and TRBJ1-2, with 7 bases matching TRBD1. Germline V gives CDR1 MNHNY, CDR2 SVGAGI (reference sequence). Losses at the gene ends were 7 bases for V and 4 bases for J; bases not matched to a gene: 12. CDR3 length equals 15 residues. CDR3 protein: CASNPGQINSYGYTF. The DNA of the CDR3 is TGTGCCAGCAACCCGGGACAGATCAACTCCTATGGCTACACCTTC.

The chain recombines TRBV5-6 with TRBJ2-5, with D unclear. Germline CDR1 reads SGHDT; CDR2 reads YYEEEE. V lost 0 bases, J lost 2 bases, and 8 bases lay in between. The CDR3 totals 14 residues. Written as DNA, the CDR3 is TGTGCCAGCAGCTTGGTGGACGAACAAGAGACCCAGTACTTC. Translating gives CASSLVDEQETQYF.

The chain is built from TRBV7-9 and TRBJ2-5; D ambiguous. Trimming left V 1 base short and J 5 bases short, with 8 bases between. Germline CDR1 is SEHNR and CDR2 is FQNEAQ (reference sequence). The CDR3 runs to 13 residues. DNA of the CDR3: TGTGCCAGCAGCTTAGATATGGGGGAGACCCAGTACTTC. Protein: CASSLDMGETQYF.

V usage is TRBV7-2 and J usage is TRBJ1-1; 7 bases line up with TRBD1. Trimming at V came to 0 bases and at J to 4 bases, leaving 5 bases not matched to a gene. Germline V gene lookup returns CDR1 SGHTA and CDR2 FQGNSA. The CDR3 spans 15 residues. The CDR3 region is CASSLARQGVTEAFF. The DNA of the CDR3 is TGTGCCAGCAGCTTAGCGCGCCAGGGGGTCACTGAAGCTTTCTTT. Full variable domain (remainder filled in from reference TRBV7-2 and TRBJ1-1): GAGVSQSPSNKVTEKGKDVELRCDPISGHTALYWYRQSLGQGLEFLIYFQGNSAPDKSGLPSDRFSAERTGGSVSTLTIQRTQQEDSAVYLCASSLARQGVTEAFFGQGTRLTVV.

The V and J genes are TRBV6-6 and TRBJ1-2, with D tentatively TRBD1 (5 bases). The CDR3 is made up of 13 amino acids. CDR1 is MNHNY, CDR2 SVGAGI, per germline (reference sequence). V was pared by 6 bases and J by 9 bases, with 17 bases between. CDR3 sequence: CASSPRGMSSYTF. The CDR3 DNA reads as TGTGCCAGCAGCCCGCGGGGGATGAGTAGCTACACCTTC.

The chain is built from TRBV24-1 and TRBJ2-3; D call uncertain. Per germline, CDR1 KGHDR and CDR2 SFDVKD. There are 14 residues in the CDR3. V gave up 5 bases and J gave up 6 bases, with 14 bases separating them. The CDR3 DNA is TGTGCCACCAGTGCCCAAAATAGGCCCGATACGCAGTATTTT. This gives the protein CATSAQNRPDTQYF.

This sequence joins TRBV3-1 (or the pseudogene TRBV3-2) and TRBJ1-4; D gene ambiguous. Germline V gene sequence: CDR1 LGHDT, CDR2 YNNKEL (reference sequence). The CDR3 runs to 13 residues. Between the trimmed V and J ends, which lost 3 bases and 10 bases, there was a span of 12 bases. The chain's CDR3 is CASSQEGAVKLFF. CDR3 nucleotide sequence: TGTGCCAGCAGCCAGGAAGGAGCGGTAAAACTGTTTTTT.

This chain connects TRBV7-6 to TRBJ1-2; D call uncertain. CDR3 length: 15 amino acids. The V and J ends lost 0 bases and 2 bases respectively, with 10 bases between them. The germline gives CDR1 SGHVS, CDR2 FNYEAQ. For the CDR3, the DNA is TGTGCCAGCAGCTTAGCCCCGCCGTCGAACTATGGCTACACCTTC. It codes for CASSLAPPSNYGYTF.

There are a few counts of this clone. The chain employs TRBV28 and TRBJ1-1; D is perhaps TRBD1 (5 bases). Trimming stripped 8 bases from V and 2 bases from J, with 18 bases between. There are 15 residues in the CDR3. Germline values: CDR1 MDHEN, CDR2 SYDVKM. The CDR3 coding sequence is TGTGCCAGCCGTCTCCTCGGGACGGGAAACACTGAAGCTTTCTTT. Residues: CASRLLGTGNTEAFF.

This chain joins TRBV3-1 (or the pseudogene TRBV3-2) and TRBJ1-2, with 11 positions matching TRBD1. The CDR3 runs to 18 residues. The germline gives CDR1 LGHDT, CDR2 YNNKEL (reference sequence). Trimming at V came to 0 bases and at J to 4 bases, leaving 10 bases not matched to a gene. The CDR3, as DNA: TGTGCCAGCAGCCAAGATCGTCCGGGACAGGGGGTTGGCTATGGCTACACCTTC. Translating it yields CASSQDRPGQGVGYGYTF.

In this sample, this clone turned up a few times. V usage is TRBV19 and J usage is TRBJ1-5; no reliable D call. The V gene's germline CDR1 is LNHDA and CDR2 SQIVND (reference sequence). The CDR3 totals 15 residues. V lost 5 bases and J 5 bases, leaving 16 bases between the germline ends. CDR3 nucleotides: TGTGCCAGTAGTCCCGAGACGGGGTGGGATCAGCCCCAGCATTTT. Its translation: CASSPETGWDQPQHF. The variable domain in full, completed from reference TRBV19 and TRBJ1-5, reads DGGITQSPKYLFRKEGQNVTLSCEQNLNHDAMYWYRQDPGQGLRLIYYSQIVNDFQKGDIAEGYSVSREKKESFPLTVTSAQKNPTAFYLCASSPETGWDQPQHFGDGTRLSIL.

The genes are TRBV9 and TRBJ1-3; D is possibly TRBD1 (5 bases). The CDR3 covers 15 residues. The germline V gene has CDR1 SGDLS and CDR2 YYNGEE. V was shortened by 1 base and J by 2 bases, with 10 bases between the two germline ends. The CDR3 here is CASSVSGLTGNTIYF. Here the CDR3 DNA reads TGTGCCAGCAGCGTATCAGGGTTAACTGGAAACACCATATATTTT.

The DNA for the CDR3 is TGTGCCAGCAGTTATAGGTATAACTATGGCTACACCTTC. Translated, it gives CASSYRYNYGYTF. This chain connects TRBV6-5 to TRBJ1-2; no definite D call. The CDR3 totals 13 residues. CDR1 is MNHEY, CDR2 SVGAGI, per germline. Trimming took 3 bases from V and 1 from J, leaving 6 bases between them.

This clone came up many times. Other DNA sequences within the sample encode an identical CDR3. The genes are TRBV6-4 and TRBJ2-1; 11 bases match TRBD2. This CDR3 spans 15 amino acids. Trimming took 0 bases from V and 6 from J; bases not matched to a gene: 1. Germline CDR1 reads MRHNA; CDR2 reads SNTAGT. The CDR3 nucleotides read TGTGCCAGCAGTGACTCTAGCGGGGGGGCCAATGAGCAGTTCTTC. Translated: CASSDSSGGANEQFF.

The rearrangement joins TRBV3-1 (or the pseudogene TRBV3-2) to TRBJ2-1; no firm D call. The CDR3 spans 16 residues. The germline CDR1 and CDR2 sequences are LGHDT and YNNKEL (reference sequence). Trimming stripped 5 bases from V and 0 bases from J, with 14 bases between. Written as DNA, the CDR3 is TGTGCCAGCAGCTCTGTCTGGGGTAGCTCCTACAATGAGCAGTTCTTC. Encoded protein: CASSSVWGSSYNEQFF.

The V gene is TRBV10-2, the J gene TRBJ1-1, with D perhaps matching TRBD1 (5 bases). Germline V lookup: CDR1 WSHSY, CDR2 SAAADI. The CDR3 runs 13 residues. Deletions cut 8 bases from V and 2 bases from J, with 12 bases between. The CDR3 here is CASSGRANTEAFF. The CDR3 bases are TGCGCCAGCTCAGGCAGGGCAAACACTGAAGCTTTCTTT.

The chain has TRBV4-3 and TRBJ1-6; D remains ambiguous. Trimming left V 0 bases short and J 5 bases short, with 14 bases between. The CDR3 consists of 17 residues. The germline CDR1 and CDR2 sequences are LGHNA and YSLEER. The chain's CDR3 is CASSQDPAGFNNSPLHF. The CDR3 region has the DNA TGCGCCAGCAGCCAAGATCCAGCAGGCTTTAATAATTCACCCCTCCACTTT.

The chain has TRBV18 and TRBJ2-5; D is unresolved. The CDR3 contains 11 residues. V lost 2 bases and J lost 5, with 3 bases in between. The germline V gene has CDR1 KGHSH and CDR2 LQKENI. This CDR3 is CASSPAETQYF. DNA of the CDR3: TGTGCCAGCTCACCAGCGGAGACCCAGTACTTC.

This sequence joins TRBV27 and TRBJ2-7; D gene ambiguous. This CDR3 has 13 amino acids. Germline V CDR1 and CDR2: MNHEY, SMNVEV (reference sequence). The V gene lost 4 bases and the J gene lost 7 bases, with 14 bases spanning the gap. The CDR3 DNA reads TGTGCCAGCAGTTCCTACTCCTGGGGAGAGCAGTACTTC. It specifies CASSSYSWGEQYF.

The CDR3: CASSLPSAVEQFF. As DNA, the CDR3 is TGTGCCAGCAGCTTACCTAGCGCGGTTGAGCAGTTCTTC. The V gene is TRBV7-9, the J gene TRBJ2-1; D is possibly TRBD2 (6 bases). The V gene lost 2 bases and the J gene lost 9 bases, with 11 bases spanning the gap. The CDR3 is made up of 13 amino acids. The germline CDR1 and CDR2 sequences are SEHNR and FQNEAQ (reference sequence).

This clone was recorded a few times. The rearrangement links TRBV9 to TRBJ1-6; 7 positions match TRBD1. V was pared by 0 bases and J by 2 bases, with 5 bases of the junction left unmatched. The germline CDR1 and CDR2 sequences are SGDLS and YYNGEE. This CDR3 contains 17 residues. The CDR3 bases are TGTGCCAGCAGCGTAGAGGGGGCAGGTACCTATAATTCACCCCTCCACTTT. It codes for CASSVEGAGTYNSPLHF.

The J gene is TRBJ2-1, the V gene TRBV13, with 9 nucleotides matching TRBD2. The CDR3 covers 15 residues. In germline, CDR1 is PRHDT, CDR2 FYEKMQ (reference sequence). After removal of 3 bases from V and 8 bases from J, the junction contained 8 bases not matched to a gene. The DNA of the CDR3 is TGTGCCAGCAGCTTCCGCGGGGGGGCGAAGTATGAGCAGTTCTTC. Residues: CASSFRGGAKYEQFF.

The chain is built from TRBV12-2 and TRBJ1-5; the table's D call TRBD1 went unverified against the DNA. TRBV12-2 has pseudogene status. The CDR3 has 16 amino acids. The chain's CDR3 is CASPDRGFYSNQPQHF. The CDR3 bases are TGTGCAAGTCCGGACAGGGGCTTTTATAGCAATCAGCCCCAGCATTTT.